This note documents a single TCR beta chain sequence. The CDR3 does not close with the conserved phenylalanine or tryptophan, likely indicating a read error. Because the CDR3's place on the DNA is in doubt, the DNA is left out and the CDR3 is given as listed by TCRdb. This sample is drawn from a study of tumor-infiltrating lymphocytes in primary liver carcinoma. Looking at the study overall: The study reported T1-T3 N0M0 tumors spanning 4.2 to 10 cm.

Production of TCR beta cDNA used approximately 480 ng total RNA together with a constant-region primer. Researchers made the TCR beta libraries by running three nested multiplex PCR rounds with slightly modified ARM-PCR. Use of TRBV1-TRBV30 forward primers with a C-beta reverse primer characterized the first two PCR rounds, which lasted about 11 cycles each. A single record per CDR3 protein comes from TCRdb applying MiXCR to the multiplex PCR reads. This table has about 54,000 distinct CDR3 sequences, 60% to 75% appearing once. Total RNA and DNA came together from roughly 20-30 mg of bulk tissue without cell sorting. The length of the CDR3 is 16 amino acids, counting both ends. In germline, CDR1 is MNHNY, CDR2 SVGAGI (reference sequence).

The receptor comes from a man aged 35 to 55 with primary liver carcinoma and hepatitis B virus infection. The chain is built from TRBV6-6 and TRBJ2-3; no check of the table's D call, TRBD1, against the DNA was made. Sequencing was done on a sample of liver tumor tissue from sampling region 2. Subset defined: tumor region T2, inferior pole. This CDR3 is CASSWGPAGKGDTHYY.